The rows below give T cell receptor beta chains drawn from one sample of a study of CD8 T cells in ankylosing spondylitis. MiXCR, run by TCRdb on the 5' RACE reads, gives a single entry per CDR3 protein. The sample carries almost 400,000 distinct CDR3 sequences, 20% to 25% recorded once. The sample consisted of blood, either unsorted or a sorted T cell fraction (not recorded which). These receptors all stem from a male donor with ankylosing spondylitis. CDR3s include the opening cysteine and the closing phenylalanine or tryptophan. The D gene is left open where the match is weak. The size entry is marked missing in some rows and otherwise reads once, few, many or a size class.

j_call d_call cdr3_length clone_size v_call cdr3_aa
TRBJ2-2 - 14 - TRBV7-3 CASRHTSDTGELFF
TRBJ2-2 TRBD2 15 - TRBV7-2 CASSPIAGRTGELFF
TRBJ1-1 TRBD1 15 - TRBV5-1 CASSLEGTGVTEAFF
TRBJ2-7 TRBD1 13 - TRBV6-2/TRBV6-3 CASSRDRAGEQYF
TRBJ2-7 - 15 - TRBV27 CASSFGPPRYYEQYF
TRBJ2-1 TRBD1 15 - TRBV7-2 CASSSTGSSYNEQFF
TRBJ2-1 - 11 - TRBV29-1 CSVLGGNEQFF
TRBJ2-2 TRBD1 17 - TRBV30 CAWSPRTGAAGTGELFF
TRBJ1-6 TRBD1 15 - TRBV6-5 CASSYSGQNNSPLHF
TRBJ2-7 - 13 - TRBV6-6 CASRGDVTYEQYF
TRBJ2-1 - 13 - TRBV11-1 CASSLNRHNEQFF
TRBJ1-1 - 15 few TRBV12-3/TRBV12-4 CASSLAAGSGTEAFF
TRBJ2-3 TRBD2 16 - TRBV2 CASSSGLAGRTDTQYF
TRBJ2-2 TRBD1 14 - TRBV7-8 CASSSGQVPGELFF
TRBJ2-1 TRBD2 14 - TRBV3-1 CASSRGDGRGEQFF
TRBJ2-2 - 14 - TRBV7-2 CASSLSARTGELFF
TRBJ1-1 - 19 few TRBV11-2 CASSLGGLVGLPNYAEAFF
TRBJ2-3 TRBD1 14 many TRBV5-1 CASSLNRGPDTQYF
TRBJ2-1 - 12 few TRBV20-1 CSAVGQTNEQFF
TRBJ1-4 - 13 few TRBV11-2 CASSWEQGVKLFF
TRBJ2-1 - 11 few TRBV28 CASSFWGEQFF
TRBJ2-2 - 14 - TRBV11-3 CASSLVAGFKELFF
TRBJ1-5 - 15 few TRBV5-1 CASSLGGGRQGPQHF
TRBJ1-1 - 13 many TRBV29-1 CSVSLGGDTEAFF
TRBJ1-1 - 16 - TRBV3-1 CASSQYKGWGITEAFF
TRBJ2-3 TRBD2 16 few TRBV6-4 CASSDSGLADTDTQYF
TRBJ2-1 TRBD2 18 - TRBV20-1 CSARFEGGTSGTYNEQFF
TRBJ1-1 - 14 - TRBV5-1 CASKYRDLNTEAFF
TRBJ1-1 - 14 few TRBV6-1 CASTPRQEVTEAFF
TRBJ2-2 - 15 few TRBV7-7 CASSQADANTGELFF
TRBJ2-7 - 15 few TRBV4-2 CASSKFRDQAYEQYF
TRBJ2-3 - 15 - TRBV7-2 CASSFRGYNTDTQYF
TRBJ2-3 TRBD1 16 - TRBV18 CASSGGQAGFTDTQYF